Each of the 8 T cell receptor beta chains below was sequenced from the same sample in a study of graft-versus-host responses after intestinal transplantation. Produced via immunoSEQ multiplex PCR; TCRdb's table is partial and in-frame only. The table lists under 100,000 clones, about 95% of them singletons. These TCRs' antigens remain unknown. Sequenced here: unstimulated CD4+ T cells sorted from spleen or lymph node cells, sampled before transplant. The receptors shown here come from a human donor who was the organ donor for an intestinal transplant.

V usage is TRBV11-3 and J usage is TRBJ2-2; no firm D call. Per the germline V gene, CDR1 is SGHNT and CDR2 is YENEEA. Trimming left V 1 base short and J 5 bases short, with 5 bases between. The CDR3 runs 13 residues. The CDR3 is CASSLAGTGELFF. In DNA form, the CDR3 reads TGTGCCAGCAGCTTAGCGGGTACCGGGGAGCTGTTTTTT.

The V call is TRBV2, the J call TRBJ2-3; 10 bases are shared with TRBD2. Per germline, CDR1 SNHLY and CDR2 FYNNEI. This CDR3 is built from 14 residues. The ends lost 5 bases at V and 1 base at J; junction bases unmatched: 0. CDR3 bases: TGTGCCAGCAGTACTAGCGGGGGCACAGATACGCAGTATTTT. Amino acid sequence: CASSTSGGTDTQYF. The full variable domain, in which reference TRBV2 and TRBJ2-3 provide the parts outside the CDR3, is EPEVTQTPSHQVTQMGQEVILRCVPISNHLYFYWYRQILGQKVEFLVSFYNNEISEKSEIFDDQFSVERPDGSNFTLKIRSTKLEDSAMYFCASSTSGGTDTQYFGPGTRLTVL.

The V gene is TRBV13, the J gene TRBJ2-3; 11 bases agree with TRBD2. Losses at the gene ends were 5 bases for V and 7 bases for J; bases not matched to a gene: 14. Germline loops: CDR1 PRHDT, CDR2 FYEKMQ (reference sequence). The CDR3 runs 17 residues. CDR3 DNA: TGTGCCAGCAGCCGTGGGCTAGCGGGGGGCGGGGCAAATACGCAGTATTTT. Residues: CASSRGLAGGGANTQYF.

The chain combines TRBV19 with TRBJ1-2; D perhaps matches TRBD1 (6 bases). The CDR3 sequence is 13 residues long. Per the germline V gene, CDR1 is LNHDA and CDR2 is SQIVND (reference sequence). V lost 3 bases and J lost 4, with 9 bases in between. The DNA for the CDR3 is TGTGCCAGTAGTATGCCAGGGGCCTATGGCTACACCTTC. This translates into CASSMPGAYGYTF.

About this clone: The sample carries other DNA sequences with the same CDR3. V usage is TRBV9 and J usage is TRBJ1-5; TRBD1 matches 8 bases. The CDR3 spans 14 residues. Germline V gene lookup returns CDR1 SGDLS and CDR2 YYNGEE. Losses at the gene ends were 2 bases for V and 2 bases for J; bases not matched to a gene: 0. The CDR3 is CASSVGQGNQPQHF. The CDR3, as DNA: TGTGCCAGCAGCGTGGGACAGGGCAATCAGCCCCAGCATTTT.

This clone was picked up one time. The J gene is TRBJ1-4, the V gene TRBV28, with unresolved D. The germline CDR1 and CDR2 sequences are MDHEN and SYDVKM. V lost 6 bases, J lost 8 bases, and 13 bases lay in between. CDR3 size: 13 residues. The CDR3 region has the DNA TGTGCCAGCAGCCAAATCTTCCTCGAAAAACTGTTTTTT. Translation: CASSQIFLEKLFF.

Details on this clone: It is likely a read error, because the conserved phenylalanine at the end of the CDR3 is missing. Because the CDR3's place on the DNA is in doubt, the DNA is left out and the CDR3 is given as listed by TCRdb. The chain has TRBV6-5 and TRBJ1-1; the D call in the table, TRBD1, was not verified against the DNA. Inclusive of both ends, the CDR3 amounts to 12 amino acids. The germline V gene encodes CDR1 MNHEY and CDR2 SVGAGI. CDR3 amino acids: CASSYGQGGLVI.

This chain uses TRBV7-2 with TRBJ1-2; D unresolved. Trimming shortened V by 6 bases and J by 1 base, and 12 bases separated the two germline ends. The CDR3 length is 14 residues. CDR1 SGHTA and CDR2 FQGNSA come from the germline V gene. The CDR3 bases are TGTGCCAGCAGTTCCAGGTTGGGTAACTATGGCTACACCTTC. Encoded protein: CASSSRLGNYGYTF. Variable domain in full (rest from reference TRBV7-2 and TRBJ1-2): GAGVSQSPSNKVTEKGKDVELRCDPISGHTALYWYRQSLGQGLEFLIYFQGNSAPDKSGLPSDRFSAERTGGSVSTLTIQRTQQEDSAVYLCASSSRLGNYGYTFGSGTRLTVV.